This is a list of T cell receptor beta chains from one sample in a study of T cells in Graves' hyperthyroidism and ophthalmopathy. TCRdb processed the multiplex PCR reads anew with MiXCR; each CDR3 protein has one entry. The profile covers 370,000 or so distinct CDR3 sequences, with approximately 15% appearing a single time and roughly 25% taken by the ten largest. The specimen was blood. These receptors were obtained from a woman younger than 35 with Graves' hyperthyroidism that later progressed to Graves' ophthalmopathy. The CDR3 runs from the conserved cysteine through the conserved F or W.

>TRBJ2-5|15|TRBV10-3
CAISESVRDSETQYF
>TRBJ2-2|15|TRBV4-2
CASSPWDENTGELFF
>TRBJ2-1|15|TRBV10-3
CAISVFRDREGEQFF
>TRBJ2-7|15|TRBV6-1
CASSDVGGSPYEQYF
>TRBJ2-1|12|TRBV27
CASSPYRDEQFF
>TRBJ2-1|16|TRBV5-1
CASSLRRGLVHNEQFF
>TRBJ2-7|15|TRBV5-1
CASSLEKREVSEQYF
>TRBJ2-5|15|TRBV4-2
CASSQDGGGRETQYF
>TRBJ2-1|17|TRBV6-5
CASSYSFDGGNYNEQFF
>TRBJ1-1|14|TRBV5-1
CASSVGQGSTEAFF
>TRBJ2-7|15|TRBV20-1
CSARLAGFRSYEQYF
>TRBJ2-7|14|TRBV19
CASSPRHGSYEQYF
>TRBJ2-5|12|TRBV28
CASSSGQGTQYF
>TRBJ2-7|15|TRBV12-3/TRBV12-4
CASSSQGQSPYEQYF
>TRBJ2-5|14|TRBV5-4
CASSLFAAQETQYF
>TRBJ2-1|16|TRBV11-3
CASSLGGPGAYNEQFF
>TRBJ2-3|13|TRBV20-1
CSAPVPGTDTQYF
>TRBJ2-7|18|TRBV2
CASSDLASGIGFSSEQYF
>TRBJ2-2|20|TRBV11-2
CASSLIFASGSPANTGELFF
>TRBJ1-1|17|TRBV11-1
CASSLFFGTDGSTEAFF
>TRBJ1-6|16|TRBV4-1
CASSQGRNAVDSPLHF
>TRBJ2-1|15|TRBV27
CASRPTSGTYNEQFF
>TRBJ1-2|17|TRBV20-1
CSAKPLVEGVENYGYTF
>TRBJ2-7|14|TRBV5-1
CASSIQGSSYEQYF
>TRBJ1-3|13|TRBV15
CATSEGAGNTIYF
>TRBJ2-6|17|TRBV20-1
CSASWGQVGSGANVLTF
>TRBJ1-1|14|TRBV7-8
CASSLENLNTEAFF
>TRBJ1-1|16|TRBV20-1
CSAPRTGGKTGTEAFF
>TRBJ2-4|14|TRBV28
CASSLLGQKNIQYF
>TRBJ2-7|15|TRBV5-8
CASSLSGTGVYEQYF
>TRBJ2-7|15|TRBV7-9
CASSYQLAGFYEQYF
>TRBJ1-4|17|TRBV28
CASSLPYWHATNEKLFF
>TRBJ2-1|11|TRBV29-1
CSPEYSNEQFF
>TRBJ2-1|15|TRBV7-9
CASGLGDRTENEQFF
>TRBJ2-7|17|TRBV20-1
CSARDLTSGEVSYEQYF
>TRBJ2-1|15|TRBV5-1
CASSPRTSSNNEQFF
>TRBJ2-7|14|TRBV27
CASRPASGTAEQYF
>TRBJ2-1|14|TRBV6-5
CASSYRGPGNEQFF
>TRBJ2-4|15|TRBV28
CASGASGRDENIQYF
>TRBJ2-3|14|TRBV20-1
CSASLAGGTDTQYF
>TRBJ2-7|13|TRBV11-2
CASSLRARYEQYF
>TRBJ1-5|13|TRBV3-1
CASSLQGVQPQHF
>TRBJ1-2|13|TRBV28
CASSLIAGNGYTF
>TRBJ2-7|16|TRBV11-2
CASSSRGGDSTYEQYF
>TRBJ1-1|14|TRBV5-1
CASSLVFGDTEAFF
>TRBJ2-1|15|TRBV27
CASSWVRETIYEQFF
>TRBJ2-5|13|TRBV14
CASSPRDRGTQYF
>TRBJ2-7|14|TRBV7-9
CASSPGTRSYEQYF
>TRBJ2-3|13|TRBV27
CASRTPREDTQYF
>TRBJ1-1|14|TRBV6-1
CASSEDNLNTEAFF
>TRBJ1-5|15|TRBV27
CASSLSKGRHQPQHF
>TRBJ2-3|18|TRBV6-1
CASSILAGGWVITDTQYF
>TRBJ1-4|14|TRBV20-1
CSARTGEANEKLFF
>TRBJ2-1|16|TRBV4-1
CASSPHGSTFNNEQFF
>TRBJ1-2|12|TRBV20-1
CSAPPESYGYTF
>TRBJ2-1|16|TRBV6-2/TRBV6-3
CASSYRSGRAYNEQFF
>TRBJ2-1|14|TRBV5-6
CASSLWQTYNEQFF
>TRBJ1-2|15|TRBV27
CASSFSGTGEAGYTF